Given below is one T cell receptor (beta chain) in context. Source study methods: Counts of nucleated cells, estimated from reference gene primer amplification, were obtained. Assay used: immunoSEQ multiplex PCR; TCRdb lists only in-frame clones, some missing. The V and J calls and the clone size are those of that table, but D and trimming were determined from the DNA. This table has approximately 100,000 clones, 65% to 90% appearing once. This entry belongs to a study of blood T cell repertoires in COVID-19. Study-wide background: COVID-19 samples, acute and convalescent, were from the United States, Italy and Spain. PBMCs, B-cell-depleted T cells, or T cells provided the cDNA or gDNA that made up the material.

The sequenced sample consisted of peripheral blood. The sequence came from a man in his sixties with acute or convalescent COVID-19.

For the CDR3, the DNA is TGTGCCACCAGCAGCCTCACGTTTACTAAGGGGACTAATGAAAAACTGTTTTTT. It yields the protein CATSSLTFTKGTNEKLFF. The chain combines TRBV15 with TRBJ1-4, with a possible D match to TRBD1 (5 bases). V was shortened by 3 bases and J by 2 bases, with 19 bases between the two germline ends. The CDR3 has 18 residues. Germline CDR1 and CDR2: LNHNV and YYDKDF (reference sequence). Full variable domain (rest looked up from reference TRBV15 and TRBJ1-4): DAMVIQNPRYQVTQFGKPVTLSCSQTLNHNVMYWYQQKSSQAPKLLFHYYDKDFNNEADTPDNFQSRRPNTSFCFLDIRSPGLGDTAMYLCATSSLTFTKGTNEKLFFGSGTQLSVL.